Shown below are 30 T cell receptor beta chains from a single sample sequenced in a study of cytomegalovirus exposure and HLA in healthy donors. The PCR was carried out with 60 Vbeta primers and 13 Jbeta primers. Libraries were prepared by immunoSEQ multiplex PCR; TCRdb keeps only in-frame clonotypes and omits some of them. This sample's table has around 74,000 clones. The sequencing sample was made of PBMCs. These TCRs come from a man in his thirties or forties in good health and CMV-seronegative.

The chain is built from TRBV28 and TRBJ2-7, with D uncertain. V lost 5 bases to trimming and J lost 9 bases, with 20 bases between them. The CDR3 spans 14 residues. The germline CDR1 and CDR2 sequences are MDHEN and SYDVKM. The chain's CDR3 is CASSTMAPLKGQYF. CDR3 coding DNA: TGTGCCAGCAGTACTATGGCCCCTCTGAAAGGGCAGTACTTC.

The chain has TRBV25-1 and TRBJ2-5; perhaps TRBD1 as D (6 bases). The germline gives CDR1 MGHDK, CDR2 SYGVNS. CDR3 size: 13 residues. V lost 5 bases and J 5 bases, leaving 12 bases between the germline ends. As DNA, the CDR3 is TGTGCCAGCAGTAATTCAGGGGTGGAGACCCAGTACTTC. Amino acid sequence: CASSNSGVETQYF.

This chain links TRBV5-1 with TRBJ1-1, with 9 bases fitting TRBD1. Germline CDR1 SGHRS, CDR2 YFSETQ. Losses at the gene ends were 4 bases for V and 5 bases for J; bases not matched to a gene: 9. CDR3 length: 15 residues. This CDR3 reads CASSQEAGQGTEAFF. In DNA form, the CDR3 reads TGCGCCAGCAGCCAGGAAGCGGGACAGGGAACTGAAGCTTTCTTT.

This sequence joins TRBV5-1 and TRBJ1-2, with D possibly being TRBD1 (5 bases). The CDR3 contains 15 residues. Germline values: CDR1 SGHRS, CDR2 YFSETQ. V was cut by 0 bases and J by 8 bases, with 17 bases left in between. CDR3 loop: CASSLAGTTSRGYTF. The CDR3 DNA reads as TGCGCCAGCAGCTTGGCCGGGACGACTAGCCGGGGCTACACCTTC.

J is TRBJ1-2 and V is TRBV2; D remains ambiguous. CDR1 is SNHLY, CDR2 FYNNEI, per germline. The V end lost 2 bases, the J end lost 4 bases, and 11 bases lay between the germline ends. The CDR3 runs 14 residues. The CDR3 DNA sequence: TGTGCCAGCAGTGAAAAGGCGGTCACCTATGGCTACACCTTC. Translation: CASSEKAVTYGYTF.

The chain links TRBV7-3 to TRBJ2-1; 11 bases agree with TRBD2. The J segment lost 2 bases and the V segment lost 5 bases, leaving 2 bases of the junction unmatched. Germline V CDR1 and CDR2: SGHTA, FQGTGA. This CDR3 region has 15 residues. The CDR3 reads CASSQLAGAYNEQFF. DNA for the CDR3: TGTGCCAGCAGCCAACTAGCGGGAGCCTACAATGAGCAGTTCTTC. Full variable domain (remainder filled in from reference TRBV7-3 and TRBJ2-1): GAGVSQTPSNKVTEKGKYVELRCDPISGHTALYWYRQSLGQGPEFLIYFQGTGAADDSGLPNDRFFAVRPEGSVSTLKIQRTERGDSAVYLCASSQLAGAYNEQFFGPGTRLTVL.

This chain joins TRBV27 and TRBJ2-5; possible D gene TRBD2, 5 bases. The CDR3 covers 16 residues. Trimming pared 5 bases from V and 5 bases from J, leaving 21 bases between. The germline V gene has CDR1 MNHEY and CDR2 SMNVEV (reference sequence). The DNA for the CDR3 is TGTGCCAGCAGTCCCCGGAATTGGCAAACGGGGGAGACCCAGTACTTC. Residues: CASSPRNWQTGETQYF.

The CDR3 nucleotides read TGCAGCGCTACAGGGCCCACTGAAGCTTTCTTT. Its translation is CSATGPTEAFF. The J gene is TRBJ1-1, the V gene TRBV29-1; D is perhaps TRBD1 (6 bases). V lost 7 bases and J 4 bases, leaving 10 bases between the germline ends. Looked up from germline, CDR1 is SQVTM and CDR2 is ANQGSEA. The CDR3 extends over 11 amino acids.

The chain carries TRBV4-2 and TRBJ1-3; 7 bases align to TRBD1. The V gene's germline CDR1 is LGHNA and CDR2 YNFKEQ. The trim removed 2 bases at V and 0 bases at J, leaving 4 bases unmatched. The CDR3 contains 16 residues. This CDR3 is CASSQSTGHSGNTIYF. The CDR3 nucleotides are TGTGCCAGCAGCCAATCGACAGGGCACTCTGGAAACACCATATATTTT.

This sequence joins TRBV5-4 and TRBJ2-5; the match to TRBD2 covers 7 bases. This CDR3 spans 14 amino acids. Germline V CDR1 and CDR2: SGHNT, YYREEE (reference sequence). Trimming removed 4 bases from V and 3 bases from J; junction bases left unmatched: 6. The CDR3, as DNA: TGTGCCAGCAGCGCCGGGGGGTACGAAGAGACCCAGTACTTC. Its translation: CASSAGGYEETQYF.

V is TRBV5-5 and J is TRBJ2-7; 8 positions agree with TRBD2. CDR1 is SGHKS, CDR2 YYEKEE, per germline (reference sequence). CDR3 size: 14 residues. With 1 base clipped from V and 3 bases from J, the junction kept 3 bases outside the gene matches. CDR3 DNA: TGTGCCAGCAGCTTGTCAAGCGGGAGCTACGAGCAGTACTTC. Translation gives CASSLSSGSYEQYF.

The V call is TRBV9, the J call TRBJ2-4; D not certain. From germline, CDR1 is SGDLS and CDR2 YYNGEE. The CDR3 spans 15 residues. Trimming took off 4 bases at V and 2 bases at J, with 13 bases between the two ends. CDR3 sequence reads: CASSLFGDSKNIQYF. CDR3 DNA: TGTGCCAGCAGCCTCTTCGGCGACTCCAAAAACATTCAGTACTTC.

The V call is TRBV7-6, the J call TRBJ2-3; D is possibly TRBD2 (6 bases). The CDR3 extends over 17 amino acids. Germline V gene data show CDR1 as SGHVS and CDR2 as FNYEAQ. Trimming left V 4 bases short and J 1 base short, with 18 bases between. The CDR3 coding sequence is TGTGCCAGCAGCTCCCGCCGGCGGGGCGGGGGCACAGATACGCAGTATTTT. It yields the protein CASSSRRRGGGTDTQYF.

J is TRBJ2-1 and V is TRBV7-2; TRBD1 aligns across 9 bases. From germline, CDR1 is SGHTA and CDR2 FQGNSA. The CDR3 runs 14 residues. The J segment lost 5 bases and the V segment lost 5 bases, leaving 4 bases of the junction unmatched. CDR3 DNA sequence: TGTGCCAGCAGCGAGAACAGGGGGCACAATGAGCAGTTCTTC. Translation: CASSENRGHNEQFF.

The chain couples TRBV5-1 to TRBJ1-1; possibly TRBD1 for D (5 bases). This CDR3 comprises 13 residues. Trimming shortened V by 4 bases and J by 6 bases, and 13 bases separated the two germline ends. Per the germline V gene, CDR1 is SGHRS and CDR2 is YFSETQ. In DNA form, the CDR3 reads TGCGCCAGCAGCCGGGGGGAGGCCGCTGAAGCTTTCTTT. Translating gives CASSRGEAAEAFF.

The rearrangement links TRBV21-1 to TRBJ1-2; whether TRBD1, the table's D call, matches the DNA was not checked. TRBV21-1 is listed as a pseudogene. This CDR3 contains 16 residues. The CDR3 sequence is CASSTHLSAGCYGYTF. The CDR3 bases are TGTGCCAGCAGCACGCATCTCTCAGCAGGGTGCTATGGCTACACCTTC.

The chain has TRBV19 and TRBJ2-3, with TRBD1 matching 10 bases. The ends lost 9 bases at V and 0 bases at J; junction bases unmatched: 6. Per the germline V gene, CDR1 is LNHDA and CDR2 is SQIVND (reference sequence). The CDR3 has 15 residues. CDR3 in amino acids: CASPRQGASTDTQYF. CDR3 DNA sequence: TGTGCCAGCCCCAGACAGGGGGCAAGCACAGATACGCAGTATTTT.

The CDR3 bases are TGTGCCAGTCATCGGACAGGACTATGGGATAATCAGCCCCAGCATTTT. Protein sequence: CASHRTGLWDNQPQHF. The genes are TRBV19 and TRBJ1-5, with 7 bases matching TRBD1. V was clipped by 8 bases and J by 4 bases; unmatched bases: 14. Looked up from germline, CDR1 is LNHDA and CDR2 is SQIVND (reference sequence). The CDR3 sequence is 16 residues long.

The chain is built from TRBV7-3 and TRBJ2-7, with D hard to call. V lost 7 bases, J lost 2 bases, and 15 bases lay in between. Germline V gives CDR1 SGHTA, CDR2 FQGTGA. The CDR3 consists of 14 residues. The CDR3 coding sequence is TGTGCCAGCACCCCGAGGAGCCGGACCTACGAGCAGTACTTC. This translates into CASTPRSRTYEQYF.

The genes are TRBV9 and TRBJ1-2; D may be TRBD1 (6 bases). CDR3 length: 17 amino acids. The V end lost 2 bases, the J end lost 4 bases, and 21 bases lay between the germline ends. Germline CDR1 and CDR2: SGDLS and YYNGEE. The CDR3 coding sequence is TGTGCCAGCAGCGTCGCGGCAGGGGCCCTTCCTAGCTATGGCTACACCTTC. This encodes CASSVAAGALPSYGYTF. The variable domain in full, completed from reference TRBV9 and TRBJ1-2, reads DSGVTQTPKHLITATGQRVTLRCSPRSGDLSVYWYQQSLDQGLQFLIQYYNGEERAKGNILERFSAQQFPDLHSELNLSSLELGDSALYFCASSVAAGALPSYGYTFGSGTRLTVV.

To note about this clone: At one boundary the junction diverges from the germline segment, which might be a read error. The chain couples TRBV7-7 to TRBJ2-3; perhaps TRBD1 as D (6 bases). Per the germline V gene, CDR1 is SSHAT and CDR2 is FNYEAQ (reference sequence). The length of the CDR3 is 14 residues. CDR3: CASSRGAGADTQYF. DNA of the CDR3: TGTGCTAGCAGTCGTGGAGCAGGGGCAGATACGCAGTATTTT.

This chain uses TRBV5-1 with TRBJ1-5, with D possibly being TRBD1 (5 bases). The CDR3 has 14 residues. V shed 0 bases and J shed 6 bases, with 10 bases lying between them. Germline CDR1 SGHRS, CDR2 YFSETQ. The CDR3 coding sequence is TGCGCCAGCAGCTTGGGGCAGGGTTTTCAGCCCCAGCATTTT. As protein: CASSLGQGFQPQHF.

This chain uses TRBV4-2 with TRBJ2-7; 14 nucleotides agree with TRBD2. This CDR3 is built from 16 residues. With V trimmed by 3 bases and J by 6 bases, 7 bases remained unmatched. Germline V gene lookup returns CDR1 LGHNA and CDR2 YNFKEQ. The CDR3 nucleotides are TGTGCCAGCAGCCACCCGGGACTAGCGGGAGCCTCCGAGCAGTACTTC. Translating gives CASSHPGLAGASEQYF.

V gene TRBV5-1 combines with J gene TRBJ1-5; D is possibly TRBD1 (5 bases). The germline V gene encodes CDR1 SGHRS and CDR2 YFSETQ. The CDR3 is 15 amino acids. Trimming left V 1 base short and J 1 base short, with 9 bases between. CDR3 DNA: TGCGCCAGCAGCTTGATTGGGGGGAGCAATCAGCCCCAGCATTTT. Translated: CASSLIGGSNQPQHF.

V is TRBV25-1 and J is TRBJ2-7; D unclear. CDR1 MGHDK and CDR2 SYGVNS come from the germline V gene. There are 13 residues in the CDR3. Between the trimmed V and J ends, which lost 6 bases and 3 bases, there was a span of 12 bases. The CDR3 protein is CASSRNLVYEQYF. CDR3 bases: TGTGCCAGCAGCAGAAACCTTGTCTACGAGCAGTACTTC.

V gene TRBV4-3 combines with J gene TRBJ2-2; 10 bases match TRBD1. Germline lookup yields CDR1 LGHNA and CDR2 YSLEER. V trimming: 1 base; J trimming: 3 bases; junction bases outside the gene matches: 2. The CDR3 covers 16 residues. The CDR3 region is CASSQAGTGDTGELFF. The CDR3, as DNA: TGCGCCAGCAGCCAAGCCGGGACAGGGGACACCGGGGAGCTGTTTTTT.

The J gene is TRBJ2-3, the V gene TRBV5-4; 9 bases agree with TRBD2. Trimming removed 4 bases from V and 6 bases from J; junction bases left unmatched: 12. Germline lookup yields CDR1 SGHNT and CDR2 YYREEE (reference sequence). This CDR3 has 16 amino acids. In DNA form, the CDR3 reads TGTGCCAGCAGCCCGGGGGGTAGCGGGAGTATTGATACGCAGTATTTT. Its protein product is CASSPGGSGSIDTQYF. The full variable domain, with the rest looked up from reference TRBV5-4 and TRBJ2-3, is ETGVTQSPTHLIKTRGQQVTLRCSSQSGHNTVSWYQQALGQGPQFIFQYYREEENGRGNFPPRFSGLQFPNYSSELNVNALELDDSALYLCASSPGGSGSIDTQYFGPGTRLTVL.

This chain links TRBV19 with TRBJ2-2, with 8 bases that match TRBD1. Germline trimming cut 5 bases from V and 5 bases from J; bases unmatched to any gene: 4. Germline V gene data show CDR1 as LNHDA and CDR2 as SQIVND (reference sequence). This CDR3 is built from 14 residues. The CDR3 DNA reads as TGTGCCAGTAGTCCTAACAGGGGGACCGGGGAGCTGTTTTTT. Protein: CASSPNRGTGELFF.

The rearrangement links TRBV5-1 to TRBJ2-7; 11 bases match TRBD2. Germline V gene lookup returns CDR1 SGHRS and CDR2 YFSETQ. CDR3 length: 15 amino acids. Trimming at V came to 4 bases and at J to 3 bases, leaving 6 bases not matched to a gene. CDR3 amino acids: CASSDPSGGNYEQYF. The CDR3, as DNA: TGCGCCAGCAGCGATCCTAGCGGGGGGAACTACGAGCAGTACTTC.

The rearrangement uses TRBV11-3 and TRBJ1-2, with TRBD1 matching 7 bases. Per the germline V gene, CDR1 is SGHNT and CDR2 is YENEEA. V was pared by 1 base and J by 6 bases, with 2 bases of the junction left unmatched. The CDR3 consists of 13 residues. CDR3 nucleotide sequence: TGTGCCAGCAGCTTAGTAGGGGGCGATGGCTACACCTTC. Translating it yields CASSLVGGDGYTF. The full variable domain, completed using reference TRBV11-3 and TRBJ1-2, is EAGVVQSPRYKIIEKKQPVAFWCNPISGHNTLYWYLQNLGQGPELLIRYENEEAVDDSQLPKDRFSAERLKGVDSTLKIQPAELGDSAVYLCASSLVGGDGYTFGSGTRLTVV.